This T cell receptor (beta chain) is from a study of T cells in Graves' hyperthyroidism and ophthalmopathy. Across 18 months, stable Graves' hyperthyroidism was marked by no progression to ophthalmopathy. For this clonotype: The CDR3 does not end in the conserved phenylalanine or tryptophan, so this is likely a read error.

TCR beta CDR3 sequences were amplified from RNA transcripts. An initial round of RT-PCR targeting the TCR CDR3 relied on the HTBI primer set. A single record per CDR3 protein comes from TCRdb applying MiXCR to the multiplex PCR reads. Here the sample spans 400,000 to 500,000 distinct CDR3 sequences, around 15% being singletons. The CDR3 extends over 17 amino acids. V lost 3 bases and J 2 bases, leaving 19 bases between the germline ends. Germline CDR1 and CDR2: MNHEY and SMNVEV (reference sequence). The sample comprised blood. This chain joins TRBV27 and TRBJ1-2, with D perhaps matching TRBD1 (5 bases). The receptor was isolated from a woman between 18 and 30 years old with Graves' hyperthyroidism. CDR3 bases: TGTGCCAGCAGTTTCAGGGCTCCAAAAATCGCCAACTATGGCTACACCCTC. Protein sequence: CASSFRAPKIANYGYTL.